This T cell receptor (beta chain) was identified in a study of patients and donors after allogeneic stem cell transplantation. TCRdb passed the RT-PCR reads through MiXCR, listing each CDR3 protein once. The top ten hold 5% to 6.5% of the sample, which has about a million distinct CDR3 sequences, 18% seen once. V dropped 4 bases and J dropped 5 bases, with 16 bases sitting between them. The germline gives CDR1 SGHRS, CDR2 YFSETQ. This CDR3 region has 15 residues. The sequencing sample was made of blood, either unsorted or a sorted T cell fraction (not recorded which). The receptor was derived from a human donor who was either an allogeneic HSCT recipient or a stem cell or donor lymphocyte infusion donor (not recorded which). It is not recorded whose cells these are; they may come from a transplant donor. J is TRBJ2-1 and V is TRBV5-1; perhaps TRBD2 as D (6 bases). CDR3 nucleotides: TGCGCCAGCAGCCCCTCCCCGGGACTTAACAATGAGCAGTTCTTC. Translation gives CASSPSPGLNNEQFF.